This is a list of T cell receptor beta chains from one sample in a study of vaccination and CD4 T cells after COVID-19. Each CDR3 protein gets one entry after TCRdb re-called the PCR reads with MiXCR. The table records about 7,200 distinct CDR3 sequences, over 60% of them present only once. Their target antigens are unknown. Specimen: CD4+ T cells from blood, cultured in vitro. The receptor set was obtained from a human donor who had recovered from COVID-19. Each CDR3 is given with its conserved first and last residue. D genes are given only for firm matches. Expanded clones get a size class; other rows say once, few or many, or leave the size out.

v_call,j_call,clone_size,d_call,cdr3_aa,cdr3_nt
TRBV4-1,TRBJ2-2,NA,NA,CASTRGRGGTGELFF,TGCGCCAGCACAAGGGGTAGGGGCGGCACCGGGGAGCTGTTTTTT
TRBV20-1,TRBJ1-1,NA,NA,CSARPLGGAEAFF,TGCAGTGCTAGACCACTAGGGGGAGCTGAAGCTTTCTTT
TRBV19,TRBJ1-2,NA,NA,CASSNEGRGDLYGYTF,TGTGCCAGTAGTAACGAGGGTAGGGGGGATCTCTATGGCTACACCTTC
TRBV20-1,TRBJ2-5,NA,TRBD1,CSPRQGGETQYF,TGCAGTCCAAGACAGGGGGGAGAGACCCAGTACTTC
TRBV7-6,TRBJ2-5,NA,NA,CASSSERQETQYF,TGTGCTAGCAGCTCGGAGCGGCAAGAGACCCAGTACTTC
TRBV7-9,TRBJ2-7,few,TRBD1,CASSPYEGQGAYEQYF,TGTGCCAGCAGCCCTTACGAGGGACAGGGGGCTTACGAGCAGTACTTC
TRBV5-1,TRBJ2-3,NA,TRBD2,CASSSGGGGGLDTQYF,TGCGCCAGCAGCTCCGGTGGCGGGGGGGGCCTTGATACGCAGTATTTT
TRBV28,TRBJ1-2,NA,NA,CASRPGGRDYGYTF,TGTGCCAGCAGGCCCGGGGGGCGCGACTATGGCTACACCTTC
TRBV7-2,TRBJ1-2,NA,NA,CASSQEWEKGGYTF,TGTGCCAGCAGCCAAGAGTGGGAGAAAGGGGGCTACACCTTC
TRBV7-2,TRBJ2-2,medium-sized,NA,CASSYTSRTGELFF,TGTGCCAGCAGCTATACTAGCCGGACCGGGGAGCTGTTTTTT
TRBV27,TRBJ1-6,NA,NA,CAARGSYNSPLHF,TGTGCCGCCCGCGGATCCTATAATTCACCCCTCCACTTT
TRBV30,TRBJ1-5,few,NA,CAWRDSNQPQHF,TGTGCCTGGCGGGACAGCAATCAGCCCCAGCATTTT
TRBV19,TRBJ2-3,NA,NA,CASRPRGTDTQYF,TGTGCCAGTCGGCCCCGAGGCACAGATACGCAGTATTTT
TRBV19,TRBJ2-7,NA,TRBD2,CASSETSGISYEQYF,TGTGCCAGTAGCGAGACTAGCGGGATCTCCTACGAGCAGTACTTC
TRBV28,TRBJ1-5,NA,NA,CASRSGRIYSNQPQHF,TGTGCCAGCAGGAGTGGGAGAATCTATAGCAATCAGCCCCAGCATTTT
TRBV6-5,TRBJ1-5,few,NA,CASSYLSGVTRYQPQHF,TGTGCCAGCAGTTACTTGTCAGGGGTCACGAGGTATCAGCCCCAGCATTTT
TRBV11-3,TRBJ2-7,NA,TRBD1,CASSPGTGSKWAEQYF,TGTGCCAGCAGCCCGGGGACAGGGAGTAAATGGGCCGAGCAGTACTTC
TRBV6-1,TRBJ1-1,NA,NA,CASSQRAGSGEAFF,TGTGCCAGCAGCCAGAGAGCAGGGAGCGGTGAAGCTTTCTTT
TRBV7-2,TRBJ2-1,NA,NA,CASSPYPRVPSYNEQFF,TGTGCCAGCAGTCCCTACCCTCGGGTTCCCTCCTACAATGAGCAGTTCTTC
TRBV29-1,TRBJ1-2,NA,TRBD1,CSVSRDRDGYTF,TGCAGCGTTTCCCGGGACAGGGACGGCTACACCTTC
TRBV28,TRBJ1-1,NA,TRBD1,CASSFTIYRDRGSHTEAFF,TGTGCCAGCAGTTTCACCATCTACCGGGACAGGGGAAGTCACACTGAAGCTTTCTTT
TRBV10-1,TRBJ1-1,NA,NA,CASSGNRGTEAFF,TGCGCCAGCAGTGGGAATAGGGGAACTGAAGCTTTCTTT
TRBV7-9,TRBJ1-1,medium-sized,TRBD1,CASSATRTGGTEAFF,TGTGCCAGCAGCGCCACCCGGACAGGGGGTACTGAAGCTTTCTTT
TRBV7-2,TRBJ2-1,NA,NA,CASSPRGQQFF,TGTGCCAGCAGCCCCCGAGGACAGCAGTTCTTC
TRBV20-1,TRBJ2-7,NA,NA,CSAVWGNEQYF,TGCAGTGCCGTCTGGGGGAACGAGCAGTACTTC
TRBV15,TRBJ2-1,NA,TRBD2,CATSRSRGPSGVGEQFF,TGTGCCACCAGCAGATCCCGAGGGCCTAGCGGGGTCGGGGAGCAGTTCTTC
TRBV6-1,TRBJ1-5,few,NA,CASRSEGQPQHF,TGTGCCAGCAGGTCAGAGGGGCAGCCCCAGCATTTT
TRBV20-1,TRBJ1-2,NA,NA,CSAPPIFSANYGYTF,TGCAGTGCCCCACCAATCTTTTCCGCAAACTATGGCTACACCTTC
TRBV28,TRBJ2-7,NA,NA,CASSPPLRKFYEQYF,TGTGCCAGCAGTCCGCCCTTGCGGAAATTCTACGAGCAGTACTTC
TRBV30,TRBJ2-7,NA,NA,CAWSPSGRTSYEQYF,TGTGCCTGGAGCCCATCGGGGCGGACTTCCTACGAGCAGTACTTC
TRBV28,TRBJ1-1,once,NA,CASSPVDRRGRDTEAFF,TGTGCCAGCAGTCCCGTCGACAGGAGGGGTCGGGACACTGAAGCTTTCTTT
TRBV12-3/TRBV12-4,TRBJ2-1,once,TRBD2,CASRPRLAGGNEQFF,TGTGCCAGCAGACCTCGACTAGCGGGAGGCAATGAGCAGTTCTTC
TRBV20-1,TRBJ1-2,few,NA,CSATYDSTNYGYTF,TGCAGTGCTACATACGACAGTACTAACTATGGCTACACCTTC
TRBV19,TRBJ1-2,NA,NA,CASFIGGTNNYGYTF,TGTGCCAGTTTCATTGGAGGGACCAATAACTATGGCTACACCTTC